The text below deals with one T cell receptor beta chain. Its antigen is undetermined. In germline, CDR1 is SGDLS, CDR2 YYNGEE. The CDR3 has 15 residues. V was cut by 0 bases and J by 7 bases, with 16 bases left in between. The data derive from a study of blood T cells in healthy people across ages. Whole-study findings and limits: Long-lived donors had more naive CD4+ cells and higher diversity than aged donors.

Total RNA was extracted at no less than 5 micrograms per sample. Primed by a sample-barcoded 5' primer and a J-beta primer mix, a second PCR proceeded for about 7 to 11 cycles. Unique molecular identifiers of 12 random nucleotides labeled each cDNA. One entry per CDR3 protein, called by TCRdb with MiXCR from the 5' RACE reads. The table records about a million distinct CDR3 sequences, just over 50% of them present only once. The V call is TRBV9, the J call TRBJ1-2, with TRBD1 as a possible D gene (6 bases). Specimen: blood. The source is a woman in her sixties or seventies in good health. The CDR3 coding sequence is TGTGCCAGCAGCGTAGGGCACGGGACACCCGGTGGCTACACCTTC. Amino acids: CASSVGHGTPGGYTF.